This TCR beta chain was sequenced in a study of T cell repertoires in cytomegalovirus infection. Study-level background: Matching HLA type and CMV infection were both indicated by public TCR beta signatures. Findings and limits, study-wide: People with CMV and the relevant HLA were identified by cumulative public TCR beta family frequency. The study found HLA-C-restricted CMV-specific TCR beta clonotypes dominating the ex vivo response.

A remark on this clonotype: Its antigen is undetermined.

TCRdb called the reads again in MiXCR, with one record for every CDR3 protein. The data hold around 200,000 distinct CDR3 sequences, with about a sixth observed a single time. The V end was cut by 6 bases, the J end by 11 bases, with 13 bases between. The CDR3 consists of 11 residues. Germline CDR1 reads SGHVS; CDR2 reads FNYEAQ. This clonotype was sampled from a human donor in good health (CMV status not recorded). Some clones in this sample may be carry-over from other donors' samples. The genes are TRBV7-6 and TRBJ2-5; a possible D gene is TRBD1 (5 bases). Sequencing was performed on CD8+ T cells from PBMCs. CDR3 DNA: TGTGCCAGCAGTCCCATTGGGGCGCAGTACTTC. Translated, it gives CASSPIGAQYF.